The rows below give T cell receptor beta chains drawn from one sample of a study of a mutant IDH1 vaccine in newly diagnosed glioma. TCRdb keeps only in-frame clones here, not all; method: immunoSEQ multiplex PCR. The sample lists 15,000 or so clones, around 91% occurring once. This specimen consisted of PBMCs, obtained from a glioma patient treated with radiotherapy, temozolomide or both. The receptor set was obtained from a woman aged 40 to 50 with glioma. Some clones in this sample may be carry-over from other donors' samples. Each CDR3 is given with its conserved first and last residue. The D gene is left open where the match is weak. Part of the rows lack a size; the others show once, few, many or a class for expanded clones.

j_call d_call v_call clone_size cdr3_nt cdr3_aa
TRBJ2-2 . TRBV6-4 . TGTGCCAGCAGCCCCGGTCCGGACACCGGGGAGCTGTTTTTT CASSPGPDTGELFF
TRBJ1-1 . TRBV18 . TGTGCCAGCTCACTTGGGGTATATGACACTGAAGCTTTCTTT CASSLGVYDTEAFF
TRBJ2-7 . TRBV10-3 . TGTGCCAGCTCGGACGCCGCCCACTACGAGCAGTACTTC CASSDAAHYEQYF
TRBJ1-2 . TRBV6-1 . TGTGCCAGCAGTGAAGGGACAGCCTATGGCTACACCTTC CASSEGTAYGYTF
TRBJ1-4 . TRBV30 . TGTGCCTGGAGTATTGGGCTGGGAACTAATGAAAAACTGTTTTTT CAWSIGLGTNEKLFF
TRBJ2-7 . TRBV18 once TGTGCCAGCTCACACCCTGGGGGGGCGAAGTCCTACGAGCAGTACTTC CASSHPGGAKSYEQYF
TRBJ2-1 TRBD2 TRBV10-1 . TGCGCCTCTAGCGGGGGAAGCTCCTACAATGAGCAGTTCTTC CASSGGSSYNEQFF
TRBJ1-1 TRBD1 TRBV6-1 . TGTGCCAGCAGACAGGGGATGAACACTGAAGCTTTCTTT CASRQGMNTEAFF
TRBJ2-1 TRBD1 TRBV18 . TGTGCCAGCTCACCACCCGGGACAGGGGATTACAATGAGCAGTTCTTC CASSPPGTGDYNEQFF
TRBJ1-2 . TRBV13 . TGTGCCAGCAGCTTAGCATTTGCGGGCTACACCTTC CASSLAFAGYTF
TRBJ1-1 TRBD1 TRBV5-5 . TGTGCCAGCAGGACAGGGGGTGGAACTGAAGCTTTCTTT CASRTGGGTEAFF
TRBJ2-7 TRBD2 TRBV11-2 . TGTGCCACCGCCGAAAGCGGGGAATACGAGCAGTACTTC CATAESGEYEQYF
TRBJ2-2 TRBD1 TRBV29-1 . TGCAGTGGTCGGACAGGGTACACCGGGGAGCTGTTTTTT CSGRTGYTGELFF
TRBJ2-3 TRBD2 TRBV6-4 once TGTGCCAGCAGTGAAGGGACTAGCGGGATAGACACGCAGTATTTT CASSEGTSGIDTQYF
TRBJ2-2 . TRBV11-2 . TGTGCCAGCAGCTTAGGGGTCCCCGGGGAGCTGTTTTTT CASSLGVPGELFF
TRBJ2-1 TRBD1 TRBV18 . TGTGCCAGCTCAACTCGACAGGGCGAGGGGTACAATGAGCAGTTCTTC CASSTRQGEGYNEQFF
TRBJ1-2 . TRBV20-1 . TGCATCCTAGGAGGTGGGGATGGCTACACCTTC CILGGGDGYTF
TRBJ2-7 . TRBV4-1 . TGCGCCAGCAGCCAAGCAACAGGGGGGGCCGAGCAGTACTTC CASSQATGGAEQYF
TRBJ1-4 . TRBV18 . TGTGCCAGCTCACGTCAGGGAGGTGAAAAACTGTTTTTT CASSRQGGEKLFF
TRBJ2-5 TRBD2 TRBV2 . TGTGCCAGCAGTCCGGGACTAGCGGGCCAAGAGACCCAGTACTTC CASSPGLAGQETQYF
TRBJ1-6 . TRBV10-3 . TGTGCCATCAGTGAGAGGCAGGGGAATTCACCCCTCCACTTT CAISERQGNSPLHF
TRBJ1-1 . TRBV20-1 . TGCAGTGTGGGCAGGGACACTGAAGCTTTCTTT CSVGRDTEAFF
TRBJ1-4 . TRBV7-9 once TGTGCCAGCAGCCCAATAGAGGAAAAACTGTTTTTT CASSPIEEKLFF
TRBJ1-2 . TRBV19 . TGTGCCAGTAGGGAATCGGGCGGACCTTATGGCTACACCTTC CASRESGGPYGYTF
TRBJ2-3 TRBD2 TRBV6-6 . TGTGCCAGCAGTCTAGCGGGGGCGGGGGATACGCAGTATTTT CASSLAGAGDTQYF
TRBJ1-4 . TRBV7-9 . TGTGCCAGCAGCTCAGGGGATAATGAAAAACTGTTTTTT CASSSGDNEKLFF
TRBJ2-3 . TRBV19 . TGTGCCAGTTGCCCCAGGGGGGTGCGCACAGATACGCAGTATTTT CASCPRGVRTDTQYF
TRBJ2-5 . TRBV7-2 . TGTGCCAGCAGCTTGAGGAGGCTCGCCCAAGAGACCCAGTACTTC CASSLRRLAQETQYF
TRBJ2-3 . TRBV15 . TGTGCCACCAGCAGAGATAGGGCAGGGAGCACAGATACGCAGTATTTT CATSRDRAGSTDTQYF
TRBJ1-1 TRBD1 TRBV7-9 . TGTGCCAGCAGCTGGGGACAGGGGAACACTGAAGCTTTCTTT CASSWGQGNTEAFF
TRBJ1-1 . TRBV5-1 . TGCGCCAGCAGTTTGGGGACCCTGAACACTGAAGCTTTCTTT CASSLGTLNTEAFF
TRBJ2-5 . TRBV5-1 . TGCGCCAGCAGCCCCGTAGAGACCTTGGAGACCCAGTACTTC CASSPVETLETQYF
TRBJ2-5 . TRBV18 . TGTGCCAGCTCACCCCAAGAGACCCAGTACTTC CASSPQETQYF
TRBJ2-7 . TRBV5-6 . TGTGCCAGCAGCTTCGGCAGCTCTGCCTACGAGCAGTACTTC CASSFGSSAYEQYF
TRBJ2-7 TRBD1 TRBV6-1 . TGTGCCAGCAGAGGGTTATGGGACAGCTCCTACGAGCAGTACTTC CASRGLWDSSYEQYF
TRBJ1-1 . TRBV4-1 . TGCGCCAGCAGCCCGCCGGGACGGTTTCAAGCTGAAGCTTTCTTT CASSPPGRFQAEAFF
TRBJ1-1 . TRBV18 . TGTGCCAGCTTCGAGGGGTTGGTCGGGAACACTGAAGCTTTCTTT CASFEGLVGNTEAFF
TRBJ2-5 TRBD2 TRBV10-3 . TGTGCCATCAGTGAGTCAGGGACTAGCGGGAGGTTGGAGACCCAGTACTTC CAISESGTSGRLETQYF
TRBJ1-2 TRBD1 TRBV2 few TGTGCCAGCCATGCTCCTGGACAGGCCTACAGTAGATACACCTTC CASHAPGQAYSRYTF
TRBJ2-6 . TRBV19 . TGTGCCAGTAGTTTGCACTCTGGGGCCAACGTCCTGACTTTC CASSLHSGANVLTF
TRBJ1-1 TRBD1 TRBV27 once TGTGCCAGCGCTAGGGTCCAGAACAGGGGGAACACTGAAGCTTTCTTT CASARVQNRGNTEAFF
TRBJ2-7 . TRBV30 . TGTGCCTGGAGTGTAGCGGCCCCAGAGCAGTACTTC CAWSVAAPEQYF
TRBJ1-1 TRBD1 TRBV27 . TGTGCCAGCAGTCTCGACAGGGGGGAAGCTTTCTTT CASSLDRGEAFF
TRBJ2-7 TRBD2 TRBV2 . TGTGCCAGCAGTGAAGCCTCGACTAGCGGGAGGGTAAAAAGGGCTTTC CASSEASTSGRVKRAF
TRBJ2-7 TRBD1 TRBV6-5 . TGTGCCAGCAGAGGGACAGGGGCGTACGAGCAGTACTTC CASRGTGAYEQYF
TRBJ1-1 . TRBV27 . TGTGCCAGCAGTCTAGGGACTTCGCCGTTGAACACTGAAGCTTTCTTT CASSLGTSPLNTEAFF
TRBJ2-7 . TRBV5-4 . TGTGCCAGCGGATACAGGGATTGGGAAGGCGAGCAGTACTTC CASGYRDWEGEQYF
TRBJ1-2 . TRBV28 . TGTGCCAGCAGTTTAGTAGACTATGGCTACACCTTC CASSLVDYGYTF
TRBJ1-1 . TRBV4-1 . TGCGCCAGCAGCCAAGATCGACAGCTTGGCGAAGCTTTCTTT CASSQDRQLGEAFF
TRBJ1-5 . TRBV2 . TGTGCCAGCAGTTTCGACAGGCGCAATCAGCCCCAGCATTTT CASSFDRRNQPQHF
TRBJ2-3 . TRBV5-6 . TGTGCCAGCAGCTTGGAACGGGGATCTACGCAGTATTTT CASSLERGSTQYF
TRBJ1-6 TRBD1 TRBV29-1 . TGCAGCGCCTCCTCAGGGGGCGATTCACCCCTCCACTTT CSASSGGDSPLHF